These T cell receptor beta chains were read from a single sample in a study of blood T cell repertoires in COVID-19. Data came from immunoSEQ multiplex PCR; TCRdb stores just in-frame clones and leaves some out. Of around 160,000 clones in the sample, roughly 88% were seen once. The sample consisted of peripheral blood. All receptors derive from an older woman with COVID-19, enrolled during active disease. Both conserved end residues are part of each CDR3. The D gene is left open where the match is weak. Rows may omit the clone size; those that give it use once, few, many or a size class.

DNA | CDR3 | size | J | D | V
TGTGCCAGCTCACCAAGAGATGAAGAGACCCAGTACTTC | CASSPRDEETQYF | NA | TRBJ2-5 | NA | TRBV18
TGTGCCAGCTCCAGCTCCACCGAGGGTGGGACCCAGTACTTC | CASSSSTEGGTQYF | NA | TRBJ2-5 | NA | TRBV9
TGTGCCAGCTCACCAGTTGAGGGCACCGGGGAGCTGTTTTTT | CASSPVEGTGELFF | NA | TRBJ2-2 | NA | TRBV18
TGTGCCAGCTCACCACCCGGGGGGGGATACAATGAGCAGTTCTTC | CASSPPGGGYNEQFF | NA | TRBJ2-1 | TRBD2 | TRBV18
TGTGCCAGCAGCTTATCCAGCGGGGTTTACGAGCAGTACTTC | CASSLSSGVYEQYF | NA | TRBJ2-7 | TRBD2 | TRBV7-8
TGTGCCAGCAGTTACTCGGGGCAGTTGTGGGAGACCCAGTACTTC | CASSYSGQLWETQYF | NA | TRBJ2-5 | NA | TRBV6-5
TGTGCCAGCAGCTTCGGGACTAGGGGGACAGATACGCAGTATTTT | CASSFGTRGTDTQYF | NA | TRBJ2-3 | TRBD2 | TRBV11-2
TGCGCCAGCAGCCAAGATGGCAGGGTTAGCAATCAGCCCCAGCATTTT | CASSQDGRVSNQPQHF | NA | TRBJ1-5 | NA | TRBV4-1
TGTGCCAGCAGTGAGACAGGGGTAGGGGCGTATAGCAATCAGCCCCAGCATTTT | CASSETGVGAYSNQPQHF | NA | TRBJ1-5 | TRBD1 | TRBV2
TGCAGTGCTAGTGCAGCGGGGGAGGGGAGAGAGACCCAGTACTTC | CSASAAGEGRETQYF | NA | TRBJ2-5 | TRBD2 | TRBV20-1
TGTGCCAGCAGTTACGGATCGAGCGACAGACTCAATGAGCAGTTCTTC | CASSYGSSDRLNEQFF | NA | TRBJ2-1 | NA | TRBV6-5
TGTGCCAGCAGTCTCGGCGGGGGGACCTCCTACGAGCAGTACTTC | CASSLGGGTSYEQYF | NA | TRBJ2-7 | TRBD2 | TRBV6-2/TRBV6-3
TGTGCCACCAGCCCGACGGGCGGGGATTACAATGAGCAGTTCTTC | CATSPTGGDYNEQFF | once | TRBJ2-1 | NA | TRBV9
TGTGCCAGCAGCTTGGGCGGATACGAGCAGTACTTC | CASSLGGYEQYF | NA | TRBJ2-7 | NA | TRBV5-6
TGTGCCAGTAGTATAGAGGCAGGGGCCTACGAGCAGTACTTC | CASSIEAGAYEQYF | NA | TRBJ2-7 | NA | TRBV19
TGTGCCAGCAGCGTAGGTCCCAAGGGAGACACCATATATTTT | CASSVGPKGDTIYF | NA | TRBJ1-3 | NA | TRBV9
TGTGCCAGCAGCCCTAAGAGCGGGGGGGCCTGGGAGACCCAGTACTTC | CASSPKSGGAWETQYF | NA | TRBJ2-5 | TRBD2 | TRBV13